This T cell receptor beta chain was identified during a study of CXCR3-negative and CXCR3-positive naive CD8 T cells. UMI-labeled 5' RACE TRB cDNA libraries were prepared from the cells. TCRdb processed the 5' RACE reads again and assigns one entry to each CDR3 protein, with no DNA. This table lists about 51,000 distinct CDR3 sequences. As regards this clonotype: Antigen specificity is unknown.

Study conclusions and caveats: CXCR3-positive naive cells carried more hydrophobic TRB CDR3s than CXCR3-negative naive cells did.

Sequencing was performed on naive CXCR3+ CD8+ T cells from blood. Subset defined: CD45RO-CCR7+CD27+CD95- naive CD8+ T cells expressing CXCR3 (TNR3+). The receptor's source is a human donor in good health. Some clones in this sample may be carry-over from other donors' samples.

Here the CDR3 reads CASSQDTPSGGFQETQYF. V is TRBV4-1 and J is TRBJ2-5; TCRdb's D call of TRBD2 is untestable without DNA. Germline-derived CDR1 and CDR2 are MGHRA and YSYEKL. The CDR3 extends over 18 amino acids.